This entry lists 15 T cell receptor beta chains sequenced from one sample in a study of Tregs in tolerant kidney transplant recipients. This table comes from immunoSEQ multiplex PCR, and its TCRdb copy is limited to in-frame clones, with some not included. The sample contains 90,000 or so clones, over 85% of which appear only once. The nonmyeloablative bone marrow transplants came from related graft donors, with transient mixed chimerism. Here the sequenced sample was CD4+ T cells from blood (PBMCs), taken 12 months after the transplant. The source of these receptors is a human patient who received a combined kidney and bone marrow transplant. Some T cells may be provided by the graft donor.

This chain uses TRBV4-1 with TRBJ1-2, with TRBD1 as a possible D gene (5 bases). The CDR3 contains 13 residues. Germline values: CDR1 MGHRA, CDR2 YSYEKL. V gave up 4 bases and J gave up 3 bases, with 9 bases separating them. Written as DNA, the CDR3 is TGCGCCAGCAGCCCGGACACCTACTATGGCTACACCTTC. Its translation is CASSPDTYYGYTF.

The V and J genes are TRBV27 and TRBJ2-2; TRBD1 aligns across 8 bases. V lost 6 bases to trimming and J lost 6 bases; unmatched junction nucleotides: 18. The length of the CDR3 is 18 residues. Germline lookup yields CDR1 MNHEY and CDR2 SMNVEV (reference sequence). CDR3 in DNA: TGTGCCAGCAGCCGTGGACAGGGCATCTTTACGGGGGCCGGGGAGCTGTTTTTT. The encoded protein is CASSRGQGIFTGAGELFF.

The chain uses TRBV29-1 and TRBJ2-1, with D hard to call. V lost 4 bases to trimming and J lost 6 bases, with 10 bases between them. The CDR3 is 12 residues long. Germline V gene sequence: CDR1 SQVTM, CDR2 ANQGSEA. As DNA, the CDR3 is TGCAGCGTTGGGCACCCAACCAATGAGCAGTTCTTC. Translation gives CSVGHPTNEQFF.

The sample holds one count of this clone. V gene TRBV7-2 combines with J gene TRBJ1-2; TRBD1 aligns across 9 bases. The junction had 7 bases not matched to a gene; V was cut back by 1 base and J by 7 bases. This CDR3 spans 15 amino acids. Germline loops: CDR1 SGHTA, CDR2 FQGNSA. The CDR3 sequence: CASSLVGTGPSGYTF. In nucleotides, the CDR3 is TGTGCCAGCAGCTTAGTTGGGACAGGGCCCTCTGGCTACACCTTC.

The V gene is TRBV29-1, the J gene TRBJ2-3; tentative D call: TRBD2 (7 bases). CDR1 and CDR2 from the germline V gene are SQVTM and ANQGSEA. Trimming removed 5 bases at V and 2 bases at J, with 17 bases between. The CDR3 is 15 residues long. The CDR3 loop is CSVTPGGQPTDTQYF. For the CDR3, the DNA is TGCAGCGTTACCCCGGGGGGACAACCCACAGATACGCAGTATTTT.

This chain links TRBV7-2 with TRBJ2-7; 8 bases match TRBD1. Germline CDR1 SGHTA, CDR2 FQGNSA. The CDR3 is 14 residues long. V trimming: 4 bases; J trimming: 6 bases; junction bases outside the gene matches: 8. The CDR3: CASSSPDRAGEQYF. The CDR3 DNA reads TGTGCCAGCAGCTCCCCGGACAGGGCTGGCGAGCAGTACTTC.

This rearrangement joins TRBV11-2 to TRBJ2-3; 9 nucleotides line up with TRBD2. CDR3 length equals 16 residues. The V gene end was trimmed by 4 bases and the J gene end by 2 bases; junction bases not matched to a gene: 7. Per the germline V gene, CDR1 is SGHAT and CDR2 is FQNNGV. The CDR3 region has the DNA TGTGCCAGCAGCTCCCGCGGCGGGGGGGCCACAGATACGCAGTATTTT. Amino acid sequence: CASSSRGGGATDTQYF.

CDR3 region: CASSLEVRGPTYF. In nucleotides, the CDR3 is TGTGCCAGCAGCTTGGAAGTTAGGGGCCCAACTTACTTC. This chain uses TRBV5-6 with TRBJ2-7; maybe TRBD1 (5 bases). The CDR3 is made up of 13 amino acids. CDR1 SGHDT and CDR2 YYEEEE come from the germline V gene. Between the trimmed V and J ends, which lost 0 bases and 13 bases, there was a span of 17 bases.

V gene TRBV5-4 combines with J gene TRBJ2-6; D possibly corresponds to TRBD1 (6 bases). This CDR3 spans 15 amino acids. CDR1 and CDR2 from the germline V gene are SGHNT and YYREEE (reference sequence). With 4 bases removed from V and 0 bases from J, the gap between germline ends came to 8 bases. CDR3 residues: CASSPGVSGANVLTF. DNA of the CDR3: TGTGCCAGCAGCCCAGGGGTCTCTGGGGCCAACGTCCTGACTTTC.

This clone appeared once. This chain uses TRBV6-1 with TRBJ2-3; 9 nucleotides line up with TRBD1. After removal of 6 bases from V and 6 bases from J, the junction contained 7 bases not matched to a gene. Per the germline V gene, CDR1 is MNHNS and CDR2 is SASEGT. The CDR3 has 14 residues. CDR3 coding DNA: TGTGCCAGCAGGGACAGGGGTCAAGGCGATACGCAGTATTTT. This codes for CASRDRGQGDTQYF.

J is TRBJ2-3 and V is TRBV30; a weak D match, TRBD2 (6 bases). Germline CDR1 reads GTSNPN; CDR2 reads SVGIG (reference sequence). The CDR3 extends over 17 amino acids. V lost 0 bases and J lost 6, with 22 bases in between. CDR3 sequence: CAWSVRGRRGSGDTQYF. In nucleotides, the CDR3 is TGTGCCTGGAGTGTACGAGGTCGGCGGGGCTCGGGGGATACGCAGTATTTT.

The rearrangement uses TRBV9 and TRBJ2-5; 10 nucleotides agree with TRBD2. This CDR3 spans 17 amino acids. Unmatched junction bases numbered 14, after V lost 4 bases and J lost 5 bases. CDR1 and CDR2 (germline): SGDLS, YYNGEE. Here the CDR3 reads CASSKSLSGRAVETQYF. CDR3 nucleotide sequence: TGTGCCAGCAGCAAATCTCTCAGCGGGAGGGCCGTGGAGACCCAGTACTTC.

The chain employs TRBV7-2 and TRBJ2-2, with 14 bases aligning to TRBD2. From germline, CDR1 is SGHTA and CDR2 FQGNSA. Trimming took 5 bases from V and 8 from J; bases not matched to a gene: 4. This CDR3 contains 15 residues. The CDR3 here is CASSPTSGREGELFF. CDR3 coding DNA: TGTGCCAGCAGCCCGACTAGCGGGAGGGAGGGGGAGCTGTTTTTT.

The chain employs TRBV29-1 and TRBJ1-2, with TRBD1 matching over 9 bases. From germline, CDR1 is SQVTM and CDR2 ANQGSEA. The CDR3 is 15 residues long. V shed 1 base and J 8 bases; nucleotides not matched to a gene: 11. CDR3 protein: CSVEGGWGQGSGYTF. The CDR3 DNA reads TGCAGCGTTGAAGGAGGTTGGGGACAGGGTTCCGGCTACACCTTC.

The chain recombines TRBV4-3 with TRBJ1-2; 8 bases map to TRBD1. The V and J ends lost 0 bases and 8 bases, in that order; junction bases with no gene match: 11. The CDR3 is made up of 16 amino acids. Germline V gene data show CDR1 as LGHNA and CDR2 as YSLEER. The CDR3 nucleotides are TGCGCCAGCAGCCAAGAGAAGGGGGACAGGAGGGGCGGCTACACCTTC. It is translated as CASSQEKGDRRGGYTF.